This TCR beta chain was observed in a study of cytomegalovirus exposure and HLA in healthy donors. A word on this clone: As yet, its antigen is unknown.

Overall study findings and caveats: The tendency of first-cohort TCR clusters to co-occur in the 120 validation repertoires was identified by a subsequent analysis.

The length of the CDR3 is 16 residues. Trimming removed 7 bases at V and 0 bases at J, with 17 bases between. Germline CDR1 reads ENHRY; CDR2 reads SYGVKD. Using immunoSEQ multiplex PCR, the repertoire was profiled, and TCRdb retains in-frame clones only, with some absent. This table holds 70,000 to 80,000 clones, about 94% found once. This clonotype was sampled from a woman aged 18-35 years in good health and CMV-seronegative. The genes are TRBV10-3 and TRBJ2-3, with D perhaps TRBD2 (6 bases). The sample comprised PBMCs. The CDR3 here is CAITSRAGGSTDTQYF. In nucleotides, the CDR3 is TGTGCCATCACCTCCAGGGCCGGGGGTAGCACAGATACGCAGTATTTT.